The sequence of this TCR beta chain was determined in a study of blood T cell repertoires in COVID-19. Overall study: COVID-19 samples from acute and convalescent phases originated in the United States, Italy and Spain. T cells, B-cell-depleted T cells, or PBMCs provided the cDNA or gDNA that served as material.

In the original analysis: For nucleated cells, counts were estimated from reference gene primer amplification. The protocol was immunoSEQ multiplex PCR, while the TCRdb copy is restricted to in-frame clones and leaves out a portion. That table furnishes V, J and clone size, whereas the DNA furnished D and trimming. The sample holds roughly 150,000 clones, around 87% seen once. This sequence was found in a woman in her forties with acute or convalescent COVID-19. Sequenced: peripheral blood.

The CDR3 region has the DNA TGTGCCAGTAGTGGGGGGACGTTCAGCTCCTACAATGAGCAGTTCTTC. Translation gives CASSGGTFSSYNEQFF. The chain is built from TRBV19 and TRBJ2-1, with D tentatively TRBD2 (6 bases). Germline CDR1 is LNHDA and CDR2 is SQIVND (reference sequence). The CDR3 loop spans 16 amino acids. The V end lost 5 bases, the J end lost 0 bases, and 14 bases lay between the germline ends. Full variable domain (missing parts from reference TRBV19 and TRBJ2-1): DGGITQSPKYLFRKEGQNVTLSCEQNLNHDAMYWYRQDPGQGLRLIYYSQIVNDFQKGDIAEGYSVSREKKESFPLTVTSAQKNPTAFYLCASSGGTFSSYNEQFFGPGTRLTVL.